These T cell receptor beta chains were read from a single sample in a study of CD8 T cells in ankylosing spondylitis. TCRdb recomputed calls from the 5' RACE reads with MiXCR, one row per CDR3 protein. The sample lists 220,000 or so distinct CDR3 sequences, 15% to 20% occurring once. Sequenced input: blood, either unsorted or a sorted T cell fraction (not recorded which). The source is a male donor with ankylosing spondylitis. Both conserved end residues are part of each CDR3. The D gene is left open where the match is weak. Clone size is not always given. Where it is, it says once, few, many or a class for expanded clones.

CDR3aa: CASAHPLDYGYTF
CDR3nt: TGTGCCAGCGCGCACCCACTGGACTATGGCTACACCTTC
v_gene: TRBV5-6
j_gene: TRBJ1-2
d_gene: NA
abundance: few

CDR3aa: CASSGERDPSYEQYF
CDR3nt: TGTGCCAGCAGCGGGGAGCGGGACCCCTCCTACGAGCAGTACTTC
v_gene: TRBV9
j_gene: TRBJ2-7
d_gene: TRBD2
abundance: NA

CDR3aa: CATSDLSLSFSGSGSGELFF
CDR3nt: TGTGCCACCAGTGACCTTTCCCTGTCGTTTAGCGGGAGTGGGTCCGGGGAGCTGTTTTTT
v_gene: TRBV24-1
j_gene: TRBJ2-2
d_gene: TRBD2
abundance: NA

CDR3aa: CVSSLWAGGLYEQYF
CDR3nt: TGCGTCAGCAGCTTGTGGGCAGGGGGACTCTACGAGCAGTACTTC
v_gene: TRBV5-1
j_gene: TRBJ2-7
d_gene: NA
abundance: NA

CDR3aa: CASSLAQGRTDTQYF
CDR3nt: TGCGCCAGCAGCTTGGCACAGGGGAGAACAGATACGCAGTATTTT
v_gene: TRBV5-1
j_gene: TRBJ2-3
d_gene: TRBD1
abundance: NA

CDR3aa: CASSPEEGLADEQFF
CDR3nt: TGTGCCAGCTCACCAGAGGAAGGACTAGCGGATGAGCAGTTCTTC
v_gene: TRBV18
j_gene: TRBJ2-1
d_gene: TRBD2
abundance: NA

CDR3aa: CSVETDNYEQYF
CDR3nt: TGCAGCGTAGAAACGGACAACTACGAGCAGTACTTC
v_gene: TRBV29-1
j_gene: TRBJ2-7
d_gene: NA
abundance: few

CDR3aa: CASSVVGEAGEQETQYF
CDR3nt: TGTGCCAGCAGCGTAGTGGGTGAGGCGGGGGAACAAGAGACCCAGTACTTC
v_gene: TRBV9
j_gene: TRBJ2-5
d_gene: TRBD2
abundance: few

CDR3aa: CASGWFAEAFF
CDR3nt: TGTGCCAGCGGCTGGTTCGCTGAAGCTTTCTTT
v_gene: TRBV11-2
j_gene: TRBJ1-1
d_gene: NA
abundance: NA

CDR3aa: CSVVEDTPFGAFF
CDR3nt: TGCAGCGTTGTCGAGGACACCCCGTTTGGAGCTTTCTTT
v_gene: TRBV29-1
j_gene: TRBJ1-1
d_gene: NA
abundance: NA

CDR3aa: CASSQDLGTGVHNEQFF
CDR3nt: TGCGCCAGCAGCCAAGATTTGGGGACAGGAGTTCACAATGAGCAGTTCTTC
v_gene: TRBV4-3
j_gene: TRBJ2-1
d_gene: TRBD1
abundance: few

CDR3aa: CASRAGESHEQYF
CDR3nt: TGTGCCAGCAGGGCGGGAGAATCCCACGAGCAGTACTTC
v_gene: TRBV12-3/TRBV12-4
j_gene: TRBJ2-7
d_gene: TRBD2
abundance: NA

CDR3aa: CASSPDSAEAFF
CDR3nt: TGTGCCAGCAGCCCGGACTCCGCTGAAGCTTTCTTT
v_gene: TRBV3-1
j_gene: TRBJ1-1
d_gene: NA
abundance: few

CDR3aa: CASSLGPGGTDTQYF
CDR3nt: TGTGCCAGCAGTTTAGGGCCGGGGGGCACAGATACGCAGTATTTT
v_gene: TRBV27
j_gene: TRBJ2-3
d_gene: NA
abundance: NA

CDR3aa: CASSPRTGELFF
CDR3nt: TGTGCCAGCAGCCCCCGGACCGGGGAGCTGTTTTTT
v_gene: TRBV7-8
j_gene: TRBJ2-2
d_gene: NA
abundance: few

CDR3aa: CSARHTKTSGNSYNEQFF
CDR3nt: TGCAGTGCTAGACATACAAAGACTAGCGGAAACTCCTACAATGAGCAGTTCTTC
v_gene: TRBV20-1
j_gene: TRBJ2-1
d_gene: TRBD2
abundance: few

CDR3aa: CASSQERDTSYEQYF
CDR3nt: TGCGCCAGCAGCCAAGAACGGGACACTTCCTACGAGCAGTACTTC
v_gene: TRBV4-3
j_gene: TRBJ2-7
d_gene: NA
abundance: few

CDR3aa: CASSWLGVYNEQFF
CDR3nt: TGCGCCAGCAGCTGGCTGGGGGTTTACAATGAGCAGTTCTTC
v_gene: TRBV5-1
j_gene: TRBJ2-1
d_gene: NA
abundance: few

CDR3aa: CASSQGQGLYSNQPQHF
CDR3nt: TGCGCCAGCAGCCAAGGACAGGGGCTTTATAGCAATCAGCCCCAGCATTTT
v_gene: TRBV4-1
j_gene: TRBJ1-5
d_gene: TRBD1
abundance: many

CDR3aa: CASSQVTSGSTDTQYF
CDR3nt: TGTGCCAGCAGCCAAGTGACTAGCGGGAGCACAGATACGCAGTATTTT
v_gene: TRBV4-2
j_gene: TRBJ2-3
d_gene: TRBD2
abundance: few

CDR3aa: CASSQLPGTGNTEAFF
CDR3nt: TGCGCCAGCAGCCAACTCCCTGGGACAGGGAACACTGAAGCTTTCTTT
v_gene: TRBV4-1
j_gene: TRBJ1-1
d_gene: TRBD1
abundance: few

CDR3aa: CSVPWTGLQTGNEQFF
CDR3nt: TGCAGCGTTCCCTGGACAGGCCTTCAAACGGGGAATGAGCAGTTCTTC
v_gene: TRBV29-1
j_gene: TRBJ2-1
d_gene: TRBD1
abundance: many

CDR3aa: CASLAFWGPYEQYF
CDR3nt: TGTGCCAGCCTAGCATTTTGGGGACCCTACGAGCAGTACTTC
v_gene: TRBV6-1
j_gene: TRBJ2-7
d_gene: NA
abundance: NA

CDR3aa: CASSPFGAQPQHF
CDR3nt: TGTGCCAGCAGCCCATTCGGGGCCCAGCCCCAGCATTTT
v_gene: TRBV5-6
j_gene: TRBJ1-5
d_gene: NA
abundance: few

CDR3aa: CASSVGLPVGYEQYF
CDR3nt: TGTGCCAGCAGCGTCGGACTCCCAGTTGGCTACGAGCAGTACTTC
v_gene: TRBV6-1
j_gene: TRBJ2-7
d_gene: NA
abundance: few

CDR3aa: CASSFTGESYEQYF
CDR3nt: TGCGCCAGCAGCTTTACAGGGGAGTCCTACGAGCAGTACTTC
v_gene: TRBV5-1
j_gene: TRBJ2-7
d_gene: TRBD1
abundance: NA

CDR3aa: CASSQESRAGNTIYF
CDR3nt: TGTGCCAGCAGCCAAGAATCGCGGGCAGGAAACACCATATATTTT
v_gene: TRBV4-2
j_gene: TRBJ1-3
d_gene: NA
abundance: few

CDR3aa: CASSWEPGLARREQFF
CDR3nt: TGTGCCAGCAGCTGGGAGCCGGGACTAGCGAGGAGGGAGCAGTTCTTC
v_gene: TRBV5-6
j_gene: TRBJ2-1
d_gene: TRBD2
abundance: NA

CDR3aa: CASSLGAGSLPNEQFF
CDR3nt: TGCGCCAGCAGCTTGGGGGCAGGTAGCCTCCCCAATGAGCAGTTCTTC
v_gene: TRBV5-1
j_gene: TRBJ2-1
d_gene: NA
abundance: few

CDR3aa: CASSQSPGGNYGYTF
CDR3nt: TGCGCCAGCAGCCAAAGCCCCGGGGGAAACTATGGCTACACCTTC
v_gene: TRBV4-1
j_gene: TRBJ1-2
d_gene: NA
abundance: few

CDR3aa: CASSLVLGEQFF
CDR3nt: TGTGCCAGCAGCTTAGTCCTGGGTGAGCAGTTCTTC
v_gene: TRBV7-9
j_gene: TRBJ2-1
d_gene: NA
abundance: few

CDR3aa: CASSLPLAGGATSTDTQYF
CDR3nt: TGTGCCAGCAGCTTACCCTTAGCGGGGGGAGCAACTAGCACAGATACGCAGTATTTT
v_gene: TRBV11-2
j_gene: TRBJ2-3
d_gene: TRBD2
abundance: NA

CDR3aa: CASSLEGPRGGKLFF
CDR3nt: TGTGCCAGCAGTTTAGAAGGCCCCAGGGGGGGAAAACTGTTTTTT
v_gene: TRBV12-3/TRBV12-4
j_gene: TRBJ1-4
d_gene: TRBD1
abundance: few

CDR3aa: CASSSLTESYEQYF
CDR3nt: TGTGCCAGCAGTTCGTTGACGGAATCCTACGAGCAGTACTTC
v_gene: TRBV28
j_gene: TRBJ2-7
d_gene: NA
abundance: few

CDR3aa: CASSPTGGSTDTQYF
CDR3nt: TGTGCCAGCAGCCCCACGGGGGGTAGCACAGATACGCAGTATTTT
v_gene: TRBV7-6
j_gene: TRBJ2-3
d_gene: TRBD2
abundance: few

CDR3aa: CASSYSISGLAGVSTDTQYF
CDR3nt: TGTGCCAGCAGTTACTCGATCTCGGGACTAGCGGGAGTTTCGACAGATACGCAGTATTTT
v_gene: TRBV6-2/TRBV6-3
j_gene: TRBJ2-3
d_gene: TRBD2
abundance: NA

CDR3aa: CASSLGQGRDTQYF
CDR3nt: TGTGCCAGCAGTCTCGGTCAGGGAAGGGATACGCAGTATTTT
v_gene: TRBV12-3/TRBV12-4
j_gene: TRBJ2-3
d_gene: NA
abundance: few

CDR3aa: CASSSSGPYEQYF
CDR3nt: TGTGCCAGCAGTTCGAGCGGACCCTACGAGCAGTACTTC
v_gene: TRBV12-3/TRBV12-4
j_gene: TRBJ2-7
d_gene: NA
abundance: many

CDR3aa: CASSQGEDISYEQYF
CDR3nt: TGTGCCAGCAGCCAAGGGGAGGACATATCCTACGAGCAGTACTTC
v_gene: TRBV4-2
j_gene: TRBJ2-7
d_gene: NA
abundance: NA

CDR3aa: CASSLQGTGSPHQPQHF
CDR3nt: TGTGCCAGCAGTTTACAGGGTACAGGGTCCCCACATCAGCCCCAGCATTTT
v_gene: TRBV27
j_gene: TRBJ1-5
d_gene: NA
abundance: few

CDR3aa: CSVEEYSGGSSGANVLTF
CDR3nt: TGCAGCGTTGAAGAATATAGCGGGGGTAGCTCTGGGGCCAACGTCCTGACTTTC
v_gene: TRBV29-1
j_gene: TRBJ2-6
d_gene: TRBD2
abundance: few

CDR3aa: CASSQATSGSSTDTQYF
CDR3nt: TGCGCCAGCAGCCAAGCGACTAGCGGGTCTAGCACAGATACGCAGTATTTT
v_gene: TRBV4-3
j_gene: TRBJ2-3
d_gene: TRBD2
abundance: many

CDR3aa: CASSSRDSDTQYF
CDR3nt: TGTGCCAGCAGCTCCCGGGACAGTGATACGCAGTATTTT
v_gene: TRBV7-9
j_gene: TRBJ2-3
d_gene: TRBD1
abundance: few

CDR3aa: CASSQDPETEAFF
CDR3nt: TGCGCCAGCAGCCAAGATCCCGAGACTGAAGCTTTCTTT
v_gene: TRBV4-3
j_gene: TRBJ1-1
d_gene: NA
abundance: many

CDR3aa: CASSDVFGLQPQHF
CDR3nt: TGTGCCAGCAGTGATGTCTTCGGGCTTCAGCCCCAGCATTTT
v_gene: TRBV6-4
j_gene: TRBJ1-5
d_gene: NA
abundance: NA

CDR3aa: CAIHPETSKFNEQFF
CDR3nt: TGTGCCATTCACCCGGAGACTAGCAAATTCAATGAGCAGTTCTTC
v_gene: TRBV12-3/TRBV12-4
j_gene: TRBJ2-1
d_gene: TRBD2
abundance: few

CDR3aa: CASSTTIPGSYNSPLHF
CDR3nt: TGTGCCAGCAGCACCACAATTCCGGGGTCCTATAATTCACCCCTCCACTTT
v_gene: TRBV7-9
j_gene: TRBJ1-6
d_gene: NA
abundance: NA

CDR3aa: CASRPWTSGQETQYF
CDR3nt: TGTGCCAGTCGACCGTGGACTAGCGGCCAAGAGACCCAGTACTTC
v_gene: TRBV2
j_gene: TRBJ2-5
d_gene: TRBD2
abundance: NA

CDR3aa: CASSSEGGSGANVLTF
CDR3nt: TGTGCCAGCAGCTCCGAGGGGGGCTCTGGGGCCAACGTCCTGACTTTC
v_gene: TRBV13
j_gene: TRBJ2-6
d_gene: NA
abundance: few

CDR3aa: CASSPPQRDPQETQYF
CDR3nt: TGTGCCAGCAGCCCCCCACAGCGGGATCCCCAAGAGACCCAGTACTTC
v_gene: TRBV7-9
j_gene: TRBJ2-5
d_gene: TRBD2
abundance: NA